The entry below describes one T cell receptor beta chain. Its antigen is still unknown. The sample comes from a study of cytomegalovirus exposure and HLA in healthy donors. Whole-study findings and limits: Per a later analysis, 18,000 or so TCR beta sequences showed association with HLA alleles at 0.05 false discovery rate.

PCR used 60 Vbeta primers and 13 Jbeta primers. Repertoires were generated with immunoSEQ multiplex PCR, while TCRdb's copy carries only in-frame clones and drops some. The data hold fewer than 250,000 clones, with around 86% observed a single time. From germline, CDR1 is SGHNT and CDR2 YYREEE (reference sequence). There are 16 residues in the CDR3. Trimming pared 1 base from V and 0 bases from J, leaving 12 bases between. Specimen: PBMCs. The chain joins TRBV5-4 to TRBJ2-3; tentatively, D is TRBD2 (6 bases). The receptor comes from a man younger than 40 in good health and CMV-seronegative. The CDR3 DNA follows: TGTGCCAGCAGCTTGTCTACTAGCACTAGCACAGATACGCAGTATTTT. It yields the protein CASSLSTSTSTDTQYF.